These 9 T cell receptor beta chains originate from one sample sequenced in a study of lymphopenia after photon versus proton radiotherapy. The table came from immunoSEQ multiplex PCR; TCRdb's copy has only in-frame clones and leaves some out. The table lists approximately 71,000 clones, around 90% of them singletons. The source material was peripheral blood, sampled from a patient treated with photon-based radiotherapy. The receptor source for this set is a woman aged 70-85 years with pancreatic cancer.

The CDR3 nucleotides are TGTGCCAGCAGCCTGACTGGAGGGGTGGGCACTGAAGCTTTCTTT. Its translation is CASSLTGGVGTEAFF. V is TRBV5-5 and J is TRBJ1-1, with D perhaps TRBD1 (5 bases). The CDR3 has 15 residues. The germline V and J ends were trimmed by 4 bases and 4 bases, with 17 bases remaining between them. Germline V lookup: CDR1 SGHKS, CDR2 YYEKEE (reference sequence).

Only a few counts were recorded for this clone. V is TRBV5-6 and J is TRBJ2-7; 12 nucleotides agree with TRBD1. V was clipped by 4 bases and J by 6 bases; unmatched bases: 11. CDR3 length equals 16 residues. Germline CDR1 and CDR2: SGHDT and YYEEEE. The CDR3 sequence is CASSPGWDRGRSEQYF. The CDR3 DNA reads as TGTGCCAGCAGCCCGGGGTGGGACAGGGGGCGCTCCGAGCAGTACTTC.

In nucleotides, the CDR3 is TGCGCCAGCAGCCAAGATATCACGGGGAACACTGAAGCTTTCTTT. This gives the protein CASSQDITGNTEAFF. The chain joins TRBV4-1 to TRBJ1-1; no reliable D call. The length of the CDR3 is 15 residues. The germline CDR1 and CDR2 sequences are MGHRA and YSYEKL. Trimming cost V 0 bases and J 1 base, with 9 bases left between them.

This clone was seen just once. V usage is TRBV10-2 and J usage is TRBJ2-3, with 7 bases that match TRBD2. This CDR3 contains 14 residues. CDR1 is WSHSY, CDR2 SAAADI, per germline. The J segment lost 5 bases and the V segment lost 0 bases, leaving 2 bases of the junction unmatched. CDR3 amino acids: CASSESLAGDTQYF. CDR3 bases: TGCGCCAGCAGTGAGTCCTTAGCGGGAGATACGCAGTATTTT.

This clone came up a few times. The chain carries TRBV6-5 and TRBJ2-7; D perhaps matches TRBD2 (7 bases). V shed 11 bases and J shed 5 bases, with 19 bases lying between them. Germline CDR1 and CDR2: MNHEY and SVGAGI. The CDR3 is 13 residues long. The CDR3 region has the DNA TGTGCCGCTAAGGGGGAGGGGAGCCACGAGCAGTACTTC. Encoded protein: CAAKGEGSHEQYF.

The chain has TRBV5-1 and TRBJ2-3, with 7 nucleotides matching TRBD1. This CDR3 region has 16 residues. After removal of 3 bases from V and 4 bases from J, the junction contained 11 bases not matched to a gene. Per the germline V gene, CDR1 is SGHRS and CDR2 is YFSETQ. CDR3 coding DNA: TGCGCCAGCAGCTCACTACAGGGGCTCAGCGCAGATACGCAGTATTTT. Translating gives CASSSLQGLSADTQYF.

The CDR3 DNA is TGCGCCAGCAGCCGCGAGCAGGGGGCGATCTACAATGAGCAGTTCTTC. Amino acid sequence: CASSREQGAIYNEQFF. The chain uses TRBV5-1 and TRBJ2-1; the match to TRBD1 covers 8 bases. This CDR3 contains 16 residues. Trimming took 4 bases from V and 3 from J; bases not matched to a gene: 9. The germline V gene encodes CDR1 SGHRS and CDR2 YFSETQ.

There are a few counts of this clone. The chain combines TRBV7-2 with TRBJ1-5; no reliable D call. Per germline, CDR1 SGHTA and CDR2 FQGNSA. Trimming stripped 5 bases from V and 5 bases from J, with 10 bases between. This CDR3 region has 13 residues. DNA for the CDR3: TGTGCCAGCAGCCGGGCCATTGATCAGCCCCAGCATTTT. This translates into CASSRAIDQPQHF.

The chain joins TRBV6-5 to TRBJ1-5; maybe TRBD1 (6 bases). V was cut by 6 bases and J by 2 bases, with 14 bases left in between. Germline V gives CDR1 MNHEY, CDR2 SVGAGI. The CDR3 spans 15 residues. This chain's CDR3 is CASRPGDLGNQPQHF. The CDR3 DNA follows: TGTGCCAGCAGACCAGGGGATTTGGGCAATCAGCCCCAGCATTTT.